Described below is a single T cell receptor (beta chain) sequence and its context. The data originate from a study of shared clonotypes between healthy human individuals. The method was immunoSEQ multiplex PCR; TCRdb's version includes in-frame clones alone and lacks a portion of them. The table lists some 2,000,000 clones, over 85% of them singletons. Germline CDR1 MNHEY, CDR2 SVGAGI. Trimming stripped 6 bases from V and 4 bases from J, with 9 bases between. The CDR3 is 12 amino acids. Terminally differentiated effector memory CD45RA+ cells were excluded from the naive CD8 cells, which were CD45RO-negative and positively selected for CCR7.

The chain employs TRBV6-5 and TRBJ1-2; maybe TRBD1 (5 bases). The TCR was taken from a man in his late teens or twenties in good health. Source material: naive CD8+ T cells sorted from blood. The CDR3 here is CASRQEGYGYTF. Written as DNA, the CDR3 is TGTGCCAGCAGACAGGAGGGCTATGGCTACACCTTC.